These T cell receptor beta chains were read from a single sample in a study of T cell responses to AZD1222 COVID-19 vaccine. The data were produced by immunoSEQ multiplex PCR, yet TCRdb's version contains in-frame clones alone and is incomplete. The sample has roughly 100,000 clones, about 93% seen once. Sequenced material: peripheral blood, taken on day 0 of AZD1222 vaccination. Receptors originate from an adult in good health. The CDR3 runs from the conserved cysteine through the conserved F or W.

TRBJ2-5 | TRBV5-4 | CASSFLASGQETQYF
TRBJ2-6 | TRBV5-1 | CASRRGWTSGANVLTF
TRBJ1-5 | TRBV5-1 | CASSLEGGNQPQHF
TRBJ2-1 | TRBV12-5 | CASGTGASGSNEQFF
TRBJ2-1 | TRBV28 | CASRTLAGVNEQFF
TRBJ1-4 | TRBV7-2 | CASSQGGGRGEKLFF
TRBJ1-1 | TRBV30 | CAWNVFGVDTEAFF
TRBJ1-2 | TRBV11-2 | CASSRDSSYGYTF
TRBJ1-2 | TRBV2 | CAGGQGYGYTF
TRBJ2-7 | TRBV21-1 | CASSKGYRAFGF
TRBJ1-4 | TRBV12-5 | CASGFGEKLFF
TRBJ2-7 | TRBV12-3/TRBV12-4 | CASRSGQTYEQYF
TRBJ1-2 | TRBV5-1 | CASSPQGAHGYTF
TRBJ2-2 | TRBV2 | CASNKREGGELFF
TRBJ2-5 | TRBV5-1 | CASSPGTSGRETQYF
TRBJ1-2 | TRBV21-1 | CASSNFEQTNNYGYTF
TRBJ1-2 | TRBV30 | CAWSSQGAGHGYTF
TRBJ1-5 | TRBV2 | CASSRGGNQPQHF
TRBJ2-1 | TRBV30 | CACPAAGGPNEQFF
TRBJ1-4 | TRBV7-8 | CASSNRANEKLFF
TRBJ2-3 | TRBV6-2/TRBV6-3 | CASSSNRLTAPDTQYF
TRBJ2-7 | TRBV30 | CAWSGEVAGGEGAYEQYF
TRBJ2-3 | TRBV5-1 | CASSLGQEVADTQYF
TRBJ1-1 | TRBV19 | CASSMATGNTEAFF
TRBJ2-7 | TRBV6-5 | CASSPSVPSYEQYF
TRBJ2-7 | TRBV6-5 | CASSYSGLAYEQYF
TRBJ2-7 | TRBV19 | CASSTGITASYEQYF
TRBJ1-1 | TRBV3-1/TRBV3-2 | CASSQPKRKAFF
TRBJ2-3 | TRBV4-3 | CASSPRTGSTDTQYF
TRBJ1-1 | TRBV7-9 | CASSAQWKVAEAFF
TRBJ2-2 | TRBV18 | CASSAFAGGDGELFF
TRBJ1-5 | TRBV30 | CAARRDRESNQPQHF
TRBJ1-4 | TRBV7-9 | CASSLGLEKLFF
TRBJ1-3 | TRBV28 | CASSPAGSGNTIYF
TRBJ2-3 | TRBV6-5 | CASGRGPPDTQYF
TRBJ1-5 | TRBV11-3 | CASSLGSGQPQHF
TRBJ2-7 | TRBV28 | CASSPRVRSYEQYF
TRBJ2-3 | TRBV6-5 | CASRSGNTDTQYF
TRBJ1-5 | TRBV30 | CAWSVWAGENQPQHF
TRBJ1-5 | TRBV6-5 | CASSQDGRPQHF
TRBJ1-2 | TRBV6-5 | CASSRTAVGGYTF
TRBJ2-7 | TRBV19 | CASSITSGSEQYF
TRBJ1-2 | TRBV11-2 | CASSLGNRGLQEDYGYTF
TRBJ1-2 | TRBV25-1 | CASSPDRVGYTF
TRBJ1-1 | TRBV6-5 | CAILAWVNTEAFF
TRBJ1-2 | TRBV19 | CASTETGRLLSGYTF
TRBJ2-1 | TRBV5-4 | CASLEAGGGEQFF
TRBJ2-1 | TRBV13 | CASSPPFAGGEQFF
TRBJ2-7 | TRBV30 | CAWSAGTSRYEQYF